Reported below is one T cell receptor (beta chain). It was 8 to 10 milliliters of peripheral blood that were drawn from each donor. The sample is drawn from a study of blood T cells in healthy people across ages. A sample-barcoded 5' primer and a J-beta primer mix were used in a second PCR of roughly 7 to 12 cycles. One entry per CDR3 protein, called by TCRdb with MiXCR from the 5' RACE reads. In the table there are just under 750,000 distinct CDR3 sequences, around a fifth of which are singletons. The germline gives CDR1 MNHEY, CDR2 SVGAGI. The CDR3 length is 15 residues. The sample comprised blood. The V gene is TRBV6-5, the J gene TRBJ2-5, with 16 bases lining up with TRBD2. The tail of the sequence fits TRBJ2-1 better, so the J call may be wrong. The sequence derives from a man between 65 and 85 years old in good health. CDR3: CASSYGTSGGGEQFF. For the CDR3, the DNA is TGTGCCAGCAGTTACGGGACTAGCGGGGGGGGTGAGCAGTTCTTC.